What follows is one T cell receptor (beta chain) and its context. This clonotype came up a few times. No cognate antigen has been identified for it. Nothing much larger sits one base from this clone, and base qualities are not available. The data derive from a study of T-cell reconstitution after alpha-beta-depleted transplantation in children listed by TCRdb under 2016. Background on the whole study: The study quantitatively tracked T-cell immune reconstitution after TCRalphabeta/CD19-depleted allogeneic hematopoietic cell transplantation in children using TCR repertoire profiling. Results the study describes overall, beyond this receptor: Hyperexpanded clone frequencies declined over subsequent months; after one year, T-cell counts and TCRbeta diversity were mostly attributed to newly produced T cells. About two months after transplant, the apparently early recovery of alphabetaT-cell counts reportedly depended on just several hundred clones that had expanded rapidly and came from non-depleted graft cells. In some patients, high TCRbeta diversity at day 60 was attributed to recipient T cells and intrathymic progenitors that had survived conditioning.

V loses 9 bases of germline sequence and J loses 7 bases, and the interval between the two ends is 22 bases. Including cysteine and phenylalanine, the CDR3 has 15 amino acids. Kept here is only the CDR3 DNA, which spans 45 bases and is read in frame from base 1. CDR1 and CDR2 were assigned from the germline V gene as SNHLY and FYNNEI. According to the study, the label for this sample's treatment or condition signals: allogeneic hematopoietic cell transplantation with graft depleted of TCRalphabeta T cells and CD19 B cells. The children who served as transplant recipients had been given grafts of TCRalphabeta/CD19-depleted allogeneic hematopoietic cells. The library was made by PCR. The sequencer was an Illumina HiSeq 2500. To normalize quantification of the TCRbeta repertoire, the TCR libraries were built with molecular barcoding that relied on unique molecular identifiers. TCRdb ran its own pipeline on the public reads, namely fastp trimming at Q25 and MiXCR clone calling, and kept in-frame beta chains. Each entry merges the rows of one CDR3 protein and shows their most common DNA and genes. For this sample there are 750,000 to 950,000 distinct CDR3 sequences; roughly 15% appear just once. The ten largest make up about 5% of the sample.

Recombination connected TRBV2 to TRBJ2-1; the D assignment is uncertain and may be TRBD1 or TRBD2, with 5 bases supporting each. This clonotype originated in a male patient younger than 18 who had a stem cell transplant for acute lymphoblastic leukemia, so the T cells may come from the graft donor. Sequenced here: PBMCs, mostly from graft donor cells, sampled 360 days after TCRalphabeta/CD19-depleted stem cell transplant. The DNA sequence reads TGTGCCAGTAGAGGGGAAGGGCCAACTTGGAATGAGCAGTTCTTC. It specifies CASRGEGPTWNEQFF.